This T cell receptor (beta chain) came from a study of blood T cell repertoires in COVID-19. Study context: Some COVID-19 samples were acute and others convalescent; all came from the United States, Italy and Spain.

In the original workflow: Nucleated cell number was recorded as an estimate derived from reference gene primer amplification. Profiled with immunoSEQ multiplex PCR; TCRdb holds only in-frame clones, not every one. From that table come the V and J calls and clone size; the DNA was used to work out D and trimming. The sample lists a few hundred thousand clones, more than 75% seen once, with 1% in the top ten. CDR3 size: 15 residues. V dropped 6 bases and J dropped 3; count of bases not matched to a gene: 10. This chain connects TRBV23-1 to TRBJ1-2, with 7 positions matching TRBD1. TRBV23-1 belongs to the ORF category, with a function that is uncertain. The clonotype was recovered from a woman aged 25 to 45 who had recovered from COVID-19. The source material was PBMCs or T cells enriched from blood (not recorded which). The CDR3 coding sequence is TGCGCCAGCAGCCAGAGGACAGGAGAGTACTATGGCTACACCTTC. Translating it yields CASSQRTGEYYGYTF.